The subject of this entry is one T cell receptor (beta chain). Its specificity is not known. The germline V gene has CDR1 SGHTA and CDR2 FQGNSA. The V end was cut by 6 bases, the J end by 3 bases, with 14 bases between. CDR3 length: 14 residues. This sample was included in a study of early T cells in non-severe SARS-CoV-2 infection. Overall study: Unpaired chains resulted from sequencing bulk RNA of unsorted whole blood. Study-wide results and caveats: Reliance on VDJdb matching favored anti-spike CD8 responses; private and CD4 specificities were missed.

Each single cDNA molecule received a unique molecular identifier. From the 5' RACE reads, TCRdb called clonotypes with MiXCR, one entry per CDR3 protein. This table holds thousands of distinct CDR3 sequences, about 4.8% found once. Sequencing used whole blood. The V gene is TRBV7-2, the J gene TRBJ1-2, with TRBD1 as a possible D gene (5 bases). The sequence came from an adult who was a healthcare worker with PCR-confirmed SARS-CoV-2 infection or an uninfected control (not recorded which). This CDR3 reads CASSIRGTDYGYTF. The CDR3 DNA follows: TGTGCCAGCAGTATCCGGGGCACAGACTATGGCTACACCTTC.